These 12 T cell receptor beta chains were sequenced from one sample in a study of spatial heterogeneity in lung cancer. Time point in this sample: sample taken at primary tumor resection. Researchers sequenced whole RNA taken from tumor, nontumor lung or frozen PBMC without sorting. TCRdb called the 5' RACE reads again in MiXCR, with one record for every CDR3 protein. The table shows some 100,000 distinct CDR3 sequences, with over 8.5% occurring only once. The sample was PBMCs, taken at surgery. These receptors all come from a male donor with early-stage non-small cell lung cancer.

This clonotype was seen many times. This sequence joins TRBV6-2 or TRBV6-3 and TRBJ1-2; D uncertain. The CDR3 has 11 amino acids. V was pared by 5 bases and J by 4 bases, with 5 bases between. Germline V gene data show CDR1 as MNHEY and CDR2 as SVGEGT. CDR3 residues: CASSPSYGYTF. The CDR3 nucleotides are TGTGCCAGCAGTCCCAGCTATGGCTACACCTTC.

This clonotype appeared many times. The chain combines TRBV11-2 with TRBJ1-3; D gene unclear. The V end was cut by 5 bases, the J end by 8 bases, with 7 bases between. The CDR3 is made up of 11 amino acids. Germline V gene lookup returns CDR1 SGHAT and CDR2 FQNNGV. CDR3 DNA: TGTGCCAGCAGCCGTGGGCACACCATATATTTT. This gives the protein CASSRGHTIYF.

This clonotype has ten or more counts. This chain links TRBV10-3 with TRBJ2-3, with TRBD1 matching 7 bases. CDR1 and CDR2 from the germline V gene are ENHRY and SYGVKD. CDR3 length: 14 residues. V gave up 7 bases and J gave up 3 bases; unmatched junction bases: 7. The CDR3 nucleotides are TGTGCCATCATGGGACAGATAGGTACAGATACGCAGTATTTT. The encoded protein is CAIMGQIGTDTQYF.

This clonotype occurred many times. The chain employs TRBV2 and TRBJ1-5, with D perhaps matching TRBD1 (6 bases). Germline CDR1 and CDR2: SNHLY and FYNNEI. The CDR3 runs to 12 residues. V gave up 7 bases and J gave up 4 bases, with 8 bases separating them. CDR3 sequence: CASKGENQPQHF. CDR3 in DNA: TGTGCCAGCAAGGGGGAAAATCAGCCCCAGCATTTT. The variable domain in full, with the rest retrieved from reference TRBV2 and TRBJ1-5, is EPEVTQTPSHQVTQMGQEVILRCVPISNHLYFYWYRQILGQKVEFLVSFYNNEISEKSEIFDDQFSVERPDGSNFTLKIRSTKLEDSAMYFCASKGENQPQHFGDGTRLSIL.

By its share, this clonotype is medium-sized (0.01 to 0.1%). V usage is TRBV11-1 and J usage is TRBJ2-2, with D perhaps TRBD1 or TRBD2 (5 bases each). With 5 bases removed from V and 7 bases from J, the gap between germline ends came to 17 bases. Germline lookup yields CDR1 SGHAT and CDR2 FQDESV (reference sequence). This CDR3 contains 15 residues. CDR3 amino acids: CASSLGAADGGELFF. CDR3 nucleotides: TGTGCCAGCAGCCTCGGGGCAGCCGACGGCGGGGAGCTGTTTTTT.

This clonotype was picked up many times. The chain combines TRBV28 with TRBJ2-2, with 10 bases matching TRBD1. The CDR3 consists of 17 residues. From germline, CDR1 is MDHEN and CDR2 SYDVKM. The J segment lost 6 bases and the V segment lost 6 bases, leaving 13 bases of the junction unmatched. The CDR3 loop is CASSLPGTGVSPGELFF. The DNA of the CDR3 is TGTGCCAGCAGCCTACCCGGGACAGGGGTTTCCCCCGGGGAGCTGTTTTTT.

This clonotype was counted a few times. V is TRBV11-1 and J is TRBJ1-1; no definite D call. The CDR3 extends over 14 amino acids. Germline CDR1 SGHAT, CDR2 FQDESV (reference sequence). The V end was cut by 7 bases, the J end by 0 bases, with 12 bases between. This chain's CDR3 is CASKLEMVNTEAFF. In nucleotides, the CDR3 is TGTGCCAGCAAATTAGAGATGGTGAACACTGAAGCTTTCTTT.

This clonotype showed up many times. The chain links TRBV5-5 to TRBJ1-1, with D uncertain. Germline V gene lookup returns CDR1 SGHKS and CDR2 YYEKEE (reference sequence). There are 14 residues in the CDR3. The V end was cut by 3 bases, the J end by 0 bases, with 9 bases between. Here the CDR3 DNA reads TGTGCCAGCAGCTGGACCCTCGTGAACACTGAAGCTTTCTTT. Translating gives CASSWTLVNTEAFF.

This clonotype showed up many times. The DNA for the CDR3 is TGCGCCAGCACAGGGATAGTCGCCGGGGAGCTGTTTTTT. It codes for CASTGIVAGELFF. J is TRBJ2-2 and V is TRBV10-2, with D possibly TRBD1 on 5 matching bases. V gave up 7 bases and J gave up 6 bases, with 12 bases separating them. The CDR3 contains 13 residues. Per the germline V gene, CDR1 is WSHSY and CDR2 is SAAADI.

The chain links TRBV3-1 to TRBJ2-3; D not resolved. CDR1 is LGHDT, CDR2 YNNKEL, per germline (reference sequence). Deletions cut 4 bases from V and 1 base from J, with 15 bases between. The CDR3 contains 16 residues. CDR3 in DNA: TGTGCCAGCAGCCGCCCTCTCACCACCGGCACAGATACGCAGTATTTT. Residues: CASSRPLTTGTDTQYF.

This clonotype appeared many times. The chain uses TRBV29-1 and TRBJ2-1; TRBD1 matches at 11 bases. Trimming cost V 4 bases and J 14 bases; bases outside gene matches: 7. This CDR3 is built from 12 residues. The germline CDR1 and CDR2 sequences are SQVTM and ANQGSEA. CDR3 region: CSVAHAGQGEFF. As DNA, the CDR3 is TGCAGCGTTGCCCATGCGGGACAGGGGGAGTTCTTC.

The rearrangement joins TRBV5-1 to TRBJ2-2; TRBD2 agrees at 8 bases. Trimming removed 4 bases from V and 4 bases from J; junction bases left unmatched: 6. The CDR3 has 15 amino acids. Looked up from germline, CDR1 is SGHRS and CDR2 is YFSETQ. The CDR3 coding sequence is TGCGCCAGCAGCCGAGCGGGAGTGATCACCGGGGAGCTGTTTTTT. Its translation: CASSRAGVITGELFF.